A single sample gave rise to the 27 T cell receptor beta chains below, sequenced in a study of cytomegalovirus exposure and HLA in healthy donors. Primers included in the PCR were 60 Vbeta and 13 Jbeta primers. Produced via immunoSEQ multiplex PCR; TCRdb's table is partial and in-frame only. This table holds around 150,000 clones, nearly 80% found once. Sequenced material: PBMCs. The receptors come from a man aged 50 or older in good health and CMV-seropositive.

CDR3 region: CASSFTPPGAVLMNTEAFF. Here the CDR3 DNA reads TGTGCCAGCAGTTTCACCCCTCCAGGGGCAGTTCTTATGAACACTGAAGCTTTCTTT. The chain employs TRBV27 and TRBJ1-1, with TRBD1 as a possible D gene (6 bases). Germline CDR1 reads MNHEY; CDR2 reads SMNVEV (reference sequence). Trimming took off 3 bases at V and 0 bases at J, with 23 bases between the two ends. This CDR3 has 19 residues.

The rearrangement uses TRBV7-2 and TRBJ1-6; D remains ambiguous. V was trimmed by 5 bases and J by 9 bases, leaving 14 bases between them. This CDR3 contains 14 residues. Germline V lookup: CDR1 SGHTA, CDR2 FQGNSA. Written as DNA, the CDR3 is TGTGCCAGCAGCCGGGGAGGGAGCAGTTCACCCCTCCACTTT. The encoded protein is CASSRGGSSSPLHF. The variable domain in full, completed from reference TRBV7-2 and TRBJ1-6, reads GAGVSQSPSNKVTEKGKDVELRCDPISGHTALYWYRQSLGQGLEFLIYFQGNSAPDKSGLPSDRFSAERTGGSVSTLTIQRTQQEDSAVYLCASSRGGSSSPLHFGNGTRLTVT.

V and J are TRBV10-1 and TRBJ2-7, with 7 positions matching TRBD1. The V segment lost 10 bases and the J segment 0 bases; nucleotides outside the gene matches: 6. There are 13 residues in the CDR3. Germline lookup yields CDR1 WNHNN and CDR2 SYGVQD (reference sequence). CDR3 region: CATKGQNSYEQYV. Written as DNA, the CDR3 is TGCGCCACCAAGGGACAGAACTCCTACGAGCAGTACGTC.

This clone came up a few times. The chain is built from TRBV5-1 and TRBJ2-3; 8 positions match TRBD2. The V gene's germline CDR1 is SGHRS and CDR2 YFSETQ. Germline trimming cut 4 bases from V and 5 bases from J; bases unmatched to any gene: 18. There are 18 residues in the CDR3. The CDR3 is CASSRGLGGGPGGDTQYF. In DNA form, the CDR3 reads TGCGCCAGCAGCCGGGGGTTGGGCGGGGGGCCCGGTGGAGATACGCAGTATTTT. The full variable domain, in which reference TRBV5-1 and TRBJ2-3 provide the parts outside the CDR3, is KAGVTQTPRYLIKTRGQQVTLSCSPISGHRSVSWYQQTPGQGLQFLFEYFSETQRNKGNFPGRFSGRQFSNSRSEMNVSTLELGDSALYLCASSRGLGGGPGGDTQYFGPGTRLTVL.

V gene TRBV7-3 combines with J gene TRBJ2-7; perhaps TRBD2 as D (7 bases). Germline V CDR1 and CDR2: SGHTA, FQGTGA. The V gene lost 5 bases and the J gene lost 5 bases, with 22 bases spanning the gap. The CDR3 spans 16 residues. DNA for the CDR3: TGTGCCAGCAGCATCACCCCGGTCGGGGGGCCACACGAGCAGTACTTC. It yields the protein CASSITPVGGPHEQYF.

This chain uses TRBV21-1 with TRBJ2-3; the table's D call TRBD1 went unverified against the DNA. TRBV21-1 is reported as a pseudogene. The CDR3 is 15 amino acids. CDR3 amino acids: CASRPGTGIIGTQYF. CDR3 coding DNA: TGTGCCAGCAGACCCGGGACAGGAATTATTGGTACGCAGTATTTT.

V usage is TRBV18 and J usage is TRBJ1-1, with 7 nucleotides matching TRBD1. Germline loops: CDR1 KGHSH, CDR2 LQKENI. The CDR3 totals 13 residues. V trimming: 3 bases; J trimming: 7 bases; junction bases outside the gene matches: 5. This CDR3 reads CASSPGTAVEAFF. DNA for the CDR3: TGTGCCAGCTCACCCGGGACAGCCGTTGAAGCTTTCTTT.

The chain joins TRBV7-3 to TRBJ1-6, with a weak D call TRBD1 (6 bases). CDR3 size: 14 residues. V was pared by 5 bases and J by 7 bases, with 12 bases between. CDR1 is SGHTA and CDR2 is FQGTGA in the germline V gene. The CDR3 DNA sequence: TGTGCCAGCAGCGAGACAGGATACAATTCACCCCTCCACTTT. It yields the protein CASSETGYNSPLHF.

This chain links TRBV7-3 with TRBJ2-1; TRBD2 matches at 14 bases. CDR1 and CDR2 from the germline V gene are SGHTA and FQGTGA. J was trimmed by 2 bases and V by 4 bases; bases with no gene match: 4. The CDR3 is 17 residues long. CDR3 nucleotides: TGTGCCAGCAGCTCGACTAGCGGGGGGGCAACCTACAATGAGCAGTTCTTC. This translates into CASSSTSGGATYNEQFF.

The rearrangement uses TRBV7-8 and TRBJ2-1; TRBD2 agrees at 7 bases. Germline CDR1 SGHVS, CDR2 FQNEAQ. CDR3 length: 15 amino acids. Trimming took 4 bases from V and 0 from J; bases not matched to a gene: 3. The CDR3 is CASSSGGFSYNEQFF. CDR3 sequence (DNA): TGTGCCAGCAGCTCCGGGGGGTTCTCCTACAATGAGCAGTTCTTC.

The chain carries TRBV30 and TRBJ1-2, with D maybe TRBD1 (6 bases). From germline, CDR1 is GTSNPN and CDR2 SVGIG (reference sequence). The CDR3 contains 13 residues. Trimming cost V 6 bases and J 4 bases, with 15 bases left between them. CDR3 residues: CACSLGGLYGYTF. In DNA, the CDR3 is TGTGCCTGTTCCCTAGGGGGTCTCTATGGCTACACCTTC.

The chain uses TRBV28 and TRBJ2-2; perhaps TRBD2 as D (6 bases). The V end was cut by 2 bases, the J end by 8 bases, with 15 bases between. Germline CDR1 and CDR2: MDHEN and SYDVKM. CDR3 length: 15 residues. The CDR3 DNA follows: TGTGCCAGCAGTTTACCCGGGAGCCCGGGGGGGGAGCTGTTTTTT. Residues: CASSLPGSPGGELFF.

The genes are TRBV7-9 and TRBJ1-5; D gene uncertain. The germline CDR1 and CDR2 sequences are SEHNR and FQNEAQ (reference sequence). V dropped 6 bases and J dropped 8 bases, with 14 bases sitting between them. CDR3 length: 13 amino acids. The CDR3: CASSYPGEEPQHF. CDR3 DNA: TGTGCCAGCAGTTATCCCGGCGAGGAGCCCCAGCATTTT.

V gene TRBV4-2 combines with J gene TRBJ1-4; possibly TRBD1 for D (5 bases). The CDR3 sequence is 16 residues long. V lost 1 base and J lost 8, with 17 bases in between. Per germline, CDR1 LGHNA and CDR2 YNFKEQ. This CDR3 reads CASSQGQPEMGEKLFF. The CDR3, as DNA: TGTGCCAGCAGCCAAGGACAGCCAGAGATGGGCGAAAAACTGTTTTTT.

This clone was observed a handful of times. This chain connects TRBV6-1 to TRBJ2-3; TRBD2 aligns across 12 bases. The CDR3 is made up of 15 amino acids. The germline V gene has CDR1 MNHNS and CDR2 SASEGT. Trimming cost V 10 bases and J 2 bases; bases outside gene matches: 7. The CDR3 sequence is CANSWTSGDTDTQYF. DNA for the CDR3: TGTGCCAACTCTTGGACTAGCGGGGACACAGATACGCAGTATTTT.

The V gene is TRBV28, the J gene TRBJ1-3; D gene uncertain. Germline lookup yields CDR1 MDHEN and CDR2 SYDVKM. V was pared by 2 bases and J by 16 bases, with 18 bases between. The CDR3 runs to 13 residues. This CDR3 is CASSLKSPPSFYF. The CDR3 nucleotides are TGTGCCAGCAGTTTAAAATCCCCGCCAAGCTTCTATTTT.

A few counts support this clone. The V call is TRBV19, the J call TRBJ2-2; D not certain. In germline, CDR1 is LNHDA, CDR2 SQIVND (reference sequence). The CDR3 runs 13 residues. Trimming pared 1 base from V and 6 bases from J, leaving 6 bases between. This CDR3 is CASSIGGSGELFF. The CDR3 DNA follows: TGTGCCAGTAGTATAGGCGGCTCCGGGGAGCTGTTTTTT.

The V and J genes are TRBV10-3 and TRBJ1-6, with 7 bases matching TRBD1. The CDR3 runs 15 residues. Trimming removed 0 bases from V and 9 bases from J; junction bases left unmatched: 5. Germline V gene data show CDR1 as ENHRY and CDR2 as SYGVKD. In DNA, the CDR3 is TGTGCCATCAGTGAGTCCGCAGGGGGTGCTTCACCCCTCCACTTT. Encoded protein: CAISESAGGASPLHF.

The chain links TRBV7-9 to TRBJ1-6, with D possibly matching TRBD1 (6 bases). The germline V gene encodes CDR1 SEHNR and CDR2 FQNEAQ (reference sequence). Trimming removed 3 bases from V and 9 bases from J, with 12 bases in between. The CDR3 extends over 14 amino acids. For the CDR3, the DNA is TGTGCCAGCAGCTTCGCCCAGGGGCGTTCACCCCTCCACTTT. This gives the protein CASSFAQGRSPLHF.

This clone has a single count. The V gene is TRBV29-1, the J gene TRBJ2-6; a possible D gene is TRBD1 (6 bases). The CDR3 covers 18 residues. The germline V gene has CDR1 SQVTM and CDR2 ANQGSEA. V lost 6 bases to trimming and J lost 1 base, with 22 bases between them. CDR3 sequence: CSVEGSRDTASGANVLTF. The CDR3 DNA is TGCAGCGTCGAGGGGTCCCGGGACACGGCTTCTGGGGCCAACGTCCTGACTTTC.

The table lists this clone with a few counts. This chain joins TRBV30 and TRBJ1-1, with a possible D match to TRBD1 (6 bases). Per germline, CDR1 GTSNPN and CDR2 SVGIG (reference sequence). CDR3 size: 15 residues. Trimming took 0 bases from V and 1 from J, leaving 12 bases between them. The CDR3 DNA is TGTGCCTGGAGTGTAGTGGGGACAAAGAACACTGAAGCTTTCTTT. Translated, it gives CAWSVVGTKNTEAFF.

This clone was recorded only once. V and J are TRBV14 and TRBJ2-1; 16 nucleotides line up with TRBD2. J lost 8 bases, V lost 4 bases, and 5 bases had no gene match. CDR1 is SGHDN and CDR2 is FVKESK in the germline V gene. The CDR3 consists of 16 residues. The CDR3 sequence: CASSLGLAGGLDEQFF. CDR3 DNA: TGTGCCAGCAGCCTGGGACTAGCGGGGGGGCTAGATGAGCAGTTCTTC.

The genes are TRBV19 and TRBJ1-2; possibly TRBD1 for D (6 bases). CDR3 length: 14 residues. Trimming shortened V by 4 bases and J by 8 bases, and 17 bases separated the two germline ends. Germline CDR1 is LNHDA and CDR2 is SQIVND (reference sequence). CDR3 sequence reads: CASSNDRLGKGYTF. As DNA, the CDR3 is TGTGCCAGTAGTAACGACAGGTTGGGTAAAGGCTACACCTTC.

The CDR3 sequence: CASKTDNSNQPQHF. The CDR3 DNA follows: TGTGCCAGCAAGACAGATAATAGCAATCAGCCCCAGCATTTT. The chain uses TRBV2 and TRBJ1-5, with a tentative D call TRBD1 (5 bases). Germline V gene lookup returns CDR1 SNHLY and CDR2 FYNNEI. With 7 bases removed from V and 0 bases from J, the gap between germline ends came to 10 bases. This CDR3 spans 14 amino acids.

This chain uses TRBV19 with TRBJ2-7, with 7 bases aligning to TRBD1. The trim removed 2 bases at V and 2 bases at J, leaving 6 bases unmatched. CDR3 length equals 15 residues. The germline V gene encodes CDR1 LNHDA and CDR2 SQIVND (reference sequence). This CDR3 is CASSIRAGGPYEQYF. DNA of the CDR3: TGTGCCAGTAGTATACGGGCAGGGGGTCCCTACGAGCAGTACTTC.

This chain joins TRBV15 and TRBJ1-5; 11 positions match TRBD1. After removal of 3 bases from V and 6 bases from J, the junction contained 1 base not matched to a gene. Germline CDR1 is LNHNV and CDR2 is YYDKDF (reference sequence). The CDR3 is 14 residues long. The CDR3 coding sequence is TGTGCCACCAGCAGGGACAGGGGGCGTCAGCCCCAGCATTTT. Translating it yields CATSRDRGRQPQHF.

The chain links TRBV7-2 to TRBJ2-7; D not certain. CDR3 size: 13 residues. The germline gives CDR1 SGHTA, CDR2 FQGNSA. V lost 4 bases to trimming and J lost 0 bases, with 7 bases between them. CDR3 protein: CASSSFSSYEQYF. DNA for the CDR3: TGTGCCAGCAGCTCCTTCAGCTCCTACGAGCAGTACTTC.